A single sample gave rise to the 20 T cell receptor beta chains below, sequenced in a study of blood T cell repertoires in COVID-19. TCRdb's table, derived via immunoSEQ multiplex PCR, lists solely in-frame clones and lacks some. The profile shows 85,000 to 95,000 clones, about 89% of them singletons. Material: peripheral blood. These receptors came from a human donor with acute or convalescent COVID-19. The donor label of this sample is uncertain.

This clone was seen ten or more times. CDR3 residues: CASSFQESEAFF. The DNA for the CDR3 is TGTGCCAGCAGTTTTCAGGAATCTGAAGCTTTCTTT. The rearrangement links TRBV2 to TRBJ1-1; no reliable D call. The germline gives CDR1 SNHLY, CDR2 FYNNEI. The CDR3 is made up of 12 amino acids. The V end was cut by 5 bases, the J end by 6 bases, with 10 bases between.

The chain recombines TRBV6-2 or TRBV6-3 with TRBJ1-2; D is unclear. CDR1 is MNHEY and CDR2 is SVGEGT in the germline V gene. The V end lost 0 bases, the J end lost 5 bases, and 7 bases lay between the germline ends. The CDR3 runs 13 residues. This CDR3 reads CASSYSAEYGYTF. DNA of the CDR3: TGTGCCAGCAGTTACTCGGCAGAATATGGCTACACCTTC.

V usage is TRBV6-6 and J usage is TRBJ2-1; TRBD1 matches at 8 bases. Losses at the gene ends were 6 bases for V and 4 bases for J; bases not matched to a gene: 5. Germline assignment: CDR1 MNHNY and CDR2 SVGAGI (reference sequence). The CDR3 runs 14 residues. CDR3 region: CASSLTGAYNEQFF. In DNA, the CDR3 is TGTGCCAGCAGCCTGACAGGGGCGTACAATGAGCAGTTCTTC.

This clone was seen just once. This chain connects TRBV18 to TRBJ2-2, with 7 bases fitting TRBD2. Per germline, CDR1 KGHSH and CDR2 LQKENI. CDR3 size: 15 residues. The junction had 3 bases not matched to a gene; V was cut back by 4 bases and J by 1 base. The CDR3 DNA follows: TGTGCCAGCTCACAAAGCGGGGTGAACACCGGGGAGCTGTTTTTT. Translating it yields CASSQSGVNTGELFF.

The V call is TRBV27, the J call TRBJ2-5; tentatively, D is TRBD2 (6 bases). V was clipped by 5 bases and J by 4 bases, with 8 bases between them. The CDR3 is made up of 12 amino acids. Looked up from germline, CDR1 is MNHEY and CDR2 is SMNVEV (reference sequence). CDR3 sequence reads: CASSPGRETQYF. The CDR3 coding sequence is TGTGCCAGCAGTCCCGGGAGAGAGACCCAGTACTTC.

This clone has just a few counts. The chain employs TRBV7-9 and TRBJ2-7; 10 bases fit TRBD1. The length of the CDR3 is 14 residues. The ends lost 8 bases at V and 6 bases at J; junction bases unmatched: 10. CDR1 is SEHNR and CDR2 is FQNEAQ in the germline V gene (reference sequence). This CDR3 reads CASSEGGTGAEQYF. CDR3 nucleotides: TGTGCCAGCTCGGAAGGGGGGACAGGGGCCGAGCAGTACTTC.

This chain joins TRBV4-3 and TRBJ2-7, with D hard to call. Germline V gene data show CDR1 as LGHNA and CDR2 as YSLEER. The CDR3 sequence is 15 residues long. Trimming removed 0 bases at V and 3 bases at J, with 12 bases between. The CDR3 region is CASSQDFGGNYEQYF. Written as DNA, the CDR3 is TGCGCCAGCAGCCAAGATTTCGGCGGAAACTACGAGCAGTACTTC.

The J gene is TRBJ1-6, the V gene TRBV5-6; perhaps TRBD1 as D (5 bases). Germline loops: CDR1 SGHDT, CDR2 YYEEEE. The CDR3 sequence is 15 residues long. Trimming left V 4 bases short and J 11 bases short, with 19 bases between. The chain's CDR3 is CASSAIPGRVAPLHF. The CDR3, as DNA: TGTGCCAGCAGCGCAATTCCGGGCAGGGTGGCACCCCTCCACTTT. The full variable domain, its missing parts supplied by reference TRBV5-6 and TRBJ1-6, is DAGVTQSPTHLIKTRGQQVTLRCSPKSGHDTVSWYQQALGQGPQFIFQYYEEEERQRGNFPDRFSGHQFPNYSSELNVNALLLGDSALYLCASSAIPGRVAPLHFGNGTRLTVT.

V and J are TRBV11-2 and TRBJ2-2; a possible D gene is TRBD1 (6 bases). The CDR3 loop spans 14 amino acids. CDR1 is SGHAT, CDR2 FQNNGV, per germline. Trimming stripped 4 bases from V and 6 bases from J, with 12 bases between. CDR3 DNA sequence: TGTGCCAGCAGCTCAAACAGGGTTCCCGGGGAGCTGTTTTTT. As protein: CASSSNRVPGELFF.

In its sample, this clone ranks as medium-sized. V usage is TRBV6-1 and J usage is TRBJ1-1, with D possibly being TRBD1 (5 bases). Germline CDR1 is MNHNS and CDR2 is SASEGT. V was pared by 1 base and J by 3 bases, with 9 bases between. The CDR3 consists of 14 residues. DNA of the CDR3: TGTGCCAGCAGTGAAGGGGGCAGGGACACTGAAGCTTTCTTT. It is translated as CASSEGGRDTEAFF.

This chain joins TRBV2 and TRBJ1-2; 10 nucleotides line up with TRBD1. This CDR3 contains 14 residues. Trimming at V came to 6 bases and at J to 7 bases, leaving 8 bases not matched to a gene. Germline CDR1 SNHLY, CDR2 FYNNEI. CDR3 nucleotide sequence: TGTGCCAGCAGGGGTCCCGGGACAGGGGTTGGCTACACCTTC. Protein product: CASRGPGTGVGYTF. The variable domain in full, with the rest retrieved from reference TRBV2 and TRBJ1-2, is EPEVTQTPSHQVTQMGQEVILRCVPISNHLYFYWYRQILGQKVEFLVSFYNNEISEKSEIFDDQFSVERPDGSNFTLKIRSTKLEDSAMYFCASRGPGTGVGYTFGSGTRLTVV.

The gene calls are TRBV19 and TRBJ1-4; the D gene is possibly TRBD1 (5 bases). Trimming removed 6 bases from V and 8 bases from J, with 19 bases in between. This CDR3 region has 15 residues. Germline lookup yields CDR1 LNHDA and CDR2 SQIVND (reference sequence). CDR3 loop: CASSITGGKLEKLFF. In nucleotides, the CDR3 is TGTGCCAGTAGCATCACGGGGGGGAAGTTGGAAAAACTGTTTTTT.

V and J are TRBV28 and TRBJ1-2; D may be TRBD1 (5 bases). V gave up 6 bases and J gave up 4 bases, with 12 bases separating them. This CDR3 comprises 13 residues. The germline gives CDR1 MDHEN, CDR2 SYDVKM. For the CDR3, the DNA is TGTGCCAGCAGAGTGGGGGGAGGCTATGGCTACACCTTC. Translated, it gives CASRVGGGYGYTF.

This clone was found a few times. This sequence joins TRBV2 and TRBJ2-7; 8 bases fit TRBD2. Germline V gene lookup returns CDR1 SNHLY and CDR2 FYNNEI. This CDR3 contains 14 residues. Losses at the gene ends were 7 bases for V and 3 bases for J; bases not matched to a gene: 8. The CDR3 DNA follows: TGTGCCAGCATCCCCGGGGGGGGAGACTACGAGCAGTACTTC. It codes for CASIPGGGDYEQYF.

CDR3 in amino acids: CASSPPNEGSQKTQYF. DNA of the CDR3: TGTGCCAGCTCACCACCGAACGAGGGAAGTCAAAAGACCCAGTACTTC. The rearrangement links TRBV18 to TRBJ2-5; a weak D match, TRBD2 (5 bases). The V gene's germline CDR1 is KGHSH and CDR2 LQKENI. The CDR3 spans 16 residues. With 0 bases removed from V and 6 bases from J, the gap between germline ends came to 17 bases.

This clone has more than one count but fewer than ten. The rearrangement links TRBV24-1 to TRBJ2-5, with 8 bases aligning to TRBD2. This CDR3 region has 13 residues. The V gene's germline CDR1 is KGHDR and CDR2 SFDVKD. Unmatched junction bases numbered 3, after V lost 4 bases and J lost 6 bases. CDR3 nucleotides: TGTGCCACCAGTGAGGTTAGCGGGAAGACCCAGTACTTC. Residues: CATSEVSGKTQYF.

The V gene is TRBV30, the J gene TRBJ1-2, with TRBD1 identical over 11 bases. The ends lost 0 bases at V and 3 bases at J; junction bases unmatched: 6. The germline V gene has CDR1 GTSNPN and CDR2 SVGIG (reference sequence). This CDR3 has 16 residues. CDR3 in amino acids: CAWSVGTGGHYYGYTF. The CDR3 DNA sequence: TGTGCCTGGAGTGTAGGGACAGGGGGACACTACTATGGCTACACCTTC.

The rearrangement joins TRBV24-1 to TRBJ1-5, with 9 bases fitting TRBD1. With V trimmed by 6 bases and J by 6 bases, 5 bases remained unmatched. In germline, CDR1 is KGHDR, CDR2 SFDVKD. The CDR3 covers 14 residues. As DNA, the CDR3 is TGTGCCACCAGTCGACAGGGGGATAGTCAGCCCCAGCATTTT. It specifies CATSRQGDSQPQHF.

The chain has TRBV5-6 and TRBJ1-2, with D unclear. This CDR3 comprises 14 residues. V was shortened by 0 bases and J by 8 bases, with 14 bases between the two germline ends. Germline CDR1 reads SGHDT; CDR2 reads YYEEEE. CDR3: CASSLDISSPGYTF. The CDR3 DNA sequence: TGTGCCAGCAGCTTGGACATATCCTCCCCGGGCTACACCTTC.

Points on this clone: At the DNA level, this CDR3 is encoded by other sequences in the same sample as well. This chain connects TRBV5-1 to TRBJ1-2; D remains unclear. V was cut by 4 bases and J by 4 bases, with 8 bases left in between. Germline V lookup: CDR1 SGHRS, CDR2 YFSETQ. The CDR3 length is 12 residues. The CDR3 coding sequence is TGCGCCAGCAGCATGGACTCCTATGGCTACACCTTC. This gives the protein CASSMDSYGYTF.